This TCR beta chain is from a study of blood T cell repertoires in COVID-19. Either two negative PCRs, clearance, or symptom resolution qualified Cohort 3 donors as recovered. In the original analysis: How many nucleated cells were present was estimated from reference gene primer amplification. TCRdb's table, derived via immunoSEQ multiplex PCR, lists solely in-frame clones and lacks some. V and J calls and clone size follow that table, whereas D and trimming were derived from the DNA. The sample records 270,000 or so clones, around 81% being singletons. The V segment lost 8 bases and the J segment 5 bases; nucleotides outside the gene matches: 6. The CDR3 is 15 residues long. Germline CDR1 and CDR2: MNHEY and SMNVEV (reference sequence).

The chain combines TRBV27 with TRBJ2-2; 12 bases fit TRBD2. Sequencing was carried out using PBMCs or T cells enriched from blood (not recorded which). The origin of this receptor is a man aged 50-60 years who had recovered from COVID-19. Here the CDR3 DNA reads TGTGCCAGCCTCGGACTAGCGGGGTCGACCGGGGAGCTGTTTTTT. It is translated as CASLGLAGSTGELFF.